These T cell receptor beta chains were read from a single sample in a study of low-dose radiotherapy and immunotherapy resistance in tumors. TCRdb recomputed calls from the reads with MiXCR, one row per CDR3 protein. The data contain nearly 60,000 distinct CDR3 sequences, roughly 23% of them singletons. Here the sequenced sample was PBMCs, taken after low-dose radiotherapy plus immunotherapy. The receptors originated from a male donor with prostate cancer. CDR3s include the opening cysteine and the closing phenylalanine or tryptophan. D genes are given only for firm matches. The size field reads once, few, many, or a class for an expanded clone.

CDR3aa: CASRRQYEQYF
CDR3nt: TGTGCCAGCAGGAGACAGTACGAGCAGTACTTC
j_gene: TRBJ2-7
abundance: many
v_gene: TRBV12-3/TRBV12-4
d_gene: NA
len: 11

CDR3aa: CASSLTLRGAFF
CDR3nt: TGTGCCAGCAGTTTAACCCTACGCGGAGCTTTCTTT
j_gene: TRBJ1-1
abundance: many
v_gene: TRBV28
d_gene: NA
len: 12

CDR3aa: CASSSGQGAAGELFFF
CDR3nt: NA
j_gene: TRBJ2-2
abundance: few
v_gene: TRBV5-1
d_gene: NA
len: 16

CDR3aa: CASKEGQTFDTQYF
CDR3nt: TGTGCCAGCAAGGAGGGACAGACGTTTGATACGCAGTATTTT
j_gene: TRBJ2-3
abundance: many
v_gene: TRBV2
d_gene: NA
len: 14

CDR3aa: CASSQFRGDSEKLFF
CDR3nt: TGTGCCAGCAGCCAATTTCGGGGTGACAGTGAAAAACTGTTTTTT
j_gene: TRBJ1-4
abundance: many
v_gene: TRBV7-2
d_gene: NA
len: 15

CDR3aa: CASSWGTSRQPREQYF
CDR3nt: TGTGCCAGCAGCTGGGGGACTAGCAGACAACCCCGCGAGCAGTACTTC
j_gene: TRBJ2-7
abundance: once
v_gene: TRBV11-1
d_gene: TRBD2
len: 16

CDR3aa: CASSSGQPSSGANVLTF
CDR3nt: TGCGCCAGCAGCTCGGGACAGCCCAGCTCTGGGGCCAACGTCCTGACTTTC
j_gene: TRBJ2-6
abundance: many
v_gene: TRBV5-1
d_gene: TRBD1
len: 17

CDR3aa: CASSVRPSGGKETQYF
CDR3nt: TGTGCCAGCAGCGTGAGACCTAGCGGGGGAAAAGAGACCCAGTACTTC
j_gene: TRBJ2-5
abundance: few
v_gene: TRBV9
d_gene: TRBD2
len: 16

CDR3aa: CASSLSRNTEAFF
CDR3nt: TGTGCCAGCAGCCTCAGTCGGAACACTGAAGCTTTCTTT
j_gene: TRBJ1-1
abundance: many
v_gene: TRBV7-2
d_gene: NA
len: 13

CDR3aa: CSASPPSGADSYEQYF
CDR3nt: TGCAGTGCTAGTCCCCCAAGCGGAGCAGATTCCTACGAGCAGTACTTC
j_gene: TRBJ2-7
abundance: many
v_gene: TRBV20-1
d_gene: NA
len: 16

CDR3aa: CSARDRYTGELFF
CDR3nt: TGCAGTGCTAGAGATCGGTACACCGGGGAGCTGTTTTTT
j_gene: TRBJ2-2
abundance: many
v_gene: TRBV20-1
d_gene: NA
len: 13

CDR3aa: CAISESGTSGFTDTQYF
CDR3nt: TGTGCCATCAGTGAGTCCGGGACTAGCGGATTCACAGATACGCAGTATTTT
j_gene: TRBJ2-3
abundance: many
v_gene: TRBV10-3
d_gene: TRBD2
len: 17